These 5 T cell receptor beta chains came from one sample sequenced in a study of OX40 agonist ivuxolimab in advanced cancers. The library was built by means of the immunoSEQ multiplex PCR assay. TCRdb retrieved this table from immuneACCESS and kept in-frame rearrangements only. Not all clones are present; in checked studies, unresolved V genes account for under half, and no reason is known for the remainder. Counted in this sample were more than 80,000 clones; roughly nine tenths of them appeared once. The top ten hold around 1.5% of the sample. Source: CD4+ or CD8+ T cells sorted from blood, taken in a trial of the OX40 agonist ivuxolimab. The receptors here all came from an adult with an advanced solid tumor such as melanoma, head and neck, liver or kidney cancer.

Comments on this clone: The sample has other DNA sequences that encode this CDR3 too. This chain joins TRBV5-1 and TRBJ2-7; tentative D call: TRBD1 (6 bases). With 0 bases removed from V and 0 bases from J, the gap between germline ends came to 7 bases. The germline V gene has CDR1 SGHRS and CDR2 YFSETQ. The CDR3 runs 14 residues. In nucleotides, the CDR3 is TGCGCCAGCAGCTTGGAGACAGGCTCCTACGAGCAGTACTTC. Residues: CASSLETGSYEQYF.

V usage is TRBV5-1 and J usage is TRBJ2-7; D might be TRBD1 (5 bases). The CDR3 totals 13 residues. Looked up from germline, CDR1 is SGHRS and CDR2 is YFSETQ. V lost 4 bases and J lost 4, with 12 bases in between. CDR3 sequence (DNA): TGCGCCAGCAGCGAGCAGGGTCTTTACGAGCAGTACTTC. This codes for CASSEQGLYEQYF.

The rearrangement links TRBV6-5 to TRBJ2-7, with 9 bases lining up with TRBD1. Germline values: CDR1 MNHEY, CDR2 SVGAGI. This CDR3 has 14 amino acids. The V gene end was trimmed by 4 bases and the J gene end by 3 bases; junction bases not matched to a gene: 4. The CDR3 bases are TGTGCCAGCAGTTCTGGGACAGGGAGCTACGAGCAGTACTTC. This translates into CASSSGTGSYEQYF.

This clone came up once. The chain links TRBV27 to TRBJ2-3; D unclear. The V end was cut by 7 bases, the J end by 6 bases, with 11 bases between. Germline-derived CDR1 and CDR2 are MNHEY and SMNVEV (reference sequence). The CDR3 is 12 residues long. This CDR3 reads CASTGNGDTQYF. The CDR3 DNA follows: TGTGCCAGCACCGGAAACGGGGATACGCAGTATTTT.

The chain carries TRBV7-9 and TRBJ2-2; D gene uncertain. This CDR3 comprises 16 residues. Trimming removed 5 bases from V and 3 bases from J, with 16 bases in between. Germline CDR1 reads SEHNR; CDR2 reads FQNEAQ (reference sequence). The CDR3 coding sequence is TGTGCCAGCAGCGTAGTGGGTGCCCGGGACACCGGGGAGCTGTTTTTT. Its protein is CASSVVGARDTGELFF.